This TCR beta chain was retrieved from a study of CD8+CD57+ T cells in acquired aplastic anemia (dated by TCRdb to the late 2010s). With respect to the entire study: On average, sorted CD4+ and CD8+ cells yielded 3.2 ug of extracted DNA, with a range of about 0.19 to 30 ug. CD8+CD57+ expansion was defined as frequency above the mean frequency observed in healthy subjects. On the study overall, not on this receptor specifically: Twenty-nine CD8+ CDR3 sequences were found in both patients and controls but appeared to be highly expressed in patients and within the immunodominant clones of the patients. CD8+ Simpson's diversity did not differ significantly between patients and healthy controls (P=0.060).

Profiling of TCR beta VDJ combinations and CDR3 sequences used genomic DNA as the template. TCR repertoire sequencing was run on an Illumina HiSeq 2000. The authors' pipeline ran thus. TRBV/TRBJ rearrangement plots, CDR3 size and DJ length profiles, and Simpson's diversity index were used to evaluate the repertoires. The most abundant DNA sequence in the deep sequencing data was defined as the immunodominant clone. CDR3 amino acid sequences were screened for sharing across subjects and were compared with published repertoires and the VDJdb database. TCRdb cleaned the public reads at Q25 with fastp, built clones with MiXCR and kept in-frame beta chains. Each entry is one CDR3 protein sequence, shown with its most common DNA and genes. Clone size and V and J calls follow TCRdb, not the original study. The sample has under 250,000 distinct CDR3 sequences on record, approximately 45% of them singletons. Of the sample, about 8.3% is held by the ten largest clones.

Flow cytometry had shown CD8+CD57+ cell expansion in the patients selected for sequencing. All patients had severe acquired aplastic anemia diagnosed by International Study of Aplastic Anemia and Agranulocytosis and Camitta criteria. At the time blood was sampled, none of the patients had received any therapy. TCR repertoires of sorted CD4+ and CD8+ blood T cells from severe aplastic anemia patients and healthy subjects were deep-sequenced in the study. Patients were enrolled under clinicaltrials.gov protocols 00001620, 01623167, 00001397, 00071045, 00081523 and 00961064 in the USA. Ficoll-Paque density gradient centrifugation was used to isolate peripheral blood mononuclear cells. Before DNA was extracted, CD4+ and CD8+ T cells were sorted using either FACS or magnetic beads. Concerning this clonotype: Its target antigen remains unknown. Base qualities were left out, and no much larger clone turns up one base away.

What was sequenced was sorted CD4+, CD8+, or CD8+CD57+ T cells (not recorded which) from PBMCs. The source of this sequence is a human donor with aplastic anemia.

At the DNA level, the sequence is TGTGCCAGCAGCCCCTTGAAAGCCGCCTACGAGCAGTACTTC. The resulting protein is CASSPLKAAYEQYF. This sequence uses TRBV14 and TRBJ2-7; confidence is insufficient to name the D gene. The CDR1 and CDR2 encoded by the germline V gene are SGHDN and FVKESK. The CDR3, from cysteine to phenylalanine, totals 14 residues. Left in the record is the CDR3 DNA by itself, 42 bases read in frame from the first base. V and J lose 4 bases and 2 bases, and a span of 12 bases separates them.